This T cell receptor (beta chain) was documented in a study of T cell changes during pregnancy in multiple sclerosis. TCRdb's copy holds only in-frame clones and misses some; the assay was immunoSEQ multiplex PCR. The profile shows approximately 88,000 clones, approximately 92% of them singletons. V dropped 6 bases and J dropped 5; count of bases not matched to a gene: 8. This CDR3 has 15 residues. Germline-derived CDR1 and CDR2 are SGHNT and YYREEE (reference sequence). This clonotype was obtained from a female donor with multiple sclerosis, enrolled in a pregnancy study. The sequences come from peripheral blood, collected in the first trimester of pregnancy. The J gene is TRBJ2-1, the V gene TRBV5-4; 10 bases fit TRBD2. The CDR3: CASTISGRADNEQFF. Here the CDR3 DNA reads TGTGCCAGCACCATAAGCGGGAGGGCGGACAATGAGCAGTTCTTC.